This entry lists 25 T cell receptor beta chains sequenced from one sample in a study of beta chain features in type 1 diabetes. Expressed TCRB transcripts got sequenced, as all isolated RNA was reverse transcribed. TCRdb's copy holds only in-frame clones and misses some; the assay was immunoSEQ multiplex PCR. This table has more than 350,000 clones, more than 9.5% appearing once. Sequenced: naive CD4+ T cells from blood. The receptors come from a woman aged 18-29 years in good health.

This clone was found a few times. The V call is TRBV7-6, the J call TRBJ1-6; a weak D match, TRBD1 (6 bases). The germline V and J ends were trimmed by 3 bases and 10 bases, with 25 bases remaining between them. CDR1 and CDR2 (germline): SGHVS, FNYEAQ. The length of the CDR3 is 18 residues. Here the CDR3 DNA reads TGTGCCAGCAGCTTGATAGCTACCGGACAGACGGGGGGATCACCCCTCCACTTT. This translates into CASSLIATGQTGGSPLHF.

The V and J genes are TRBV5-1 and TRBJ2-5; 9 bases fit TRBD1. CDR1 and CDR2 (germline): SGHRS, YFSETQ. There are 16 residues in the CDR3. With V trimmed by 3 bases and J by 5 bases, 11 bases remained unmatched. The CDR3 coding sequence is TGCGCCAGCAGCTGGTCCGGGACAGGGAGCATCGAGACCCAGTACTTC. Amino acids: CASSWSGTGSIETQYF.

The J gene is TRBJ1-4, the V gene TRBV7-8, with a tentative D call TRBD1 (6 bases). Trimming took off 3 bases at V and 7 bases at J, with 15 bases between the two ends. The V gene's germline CDR1 is SGHVS and CDR2 FQNEAQ. CDR3 length equals 15 residues. CDR3 loop: CASSFRWQGSEKLFF. The CDR3 DNA reads as TGTGCCAGCAGCTTTAGGTGGCAGGGGAGTGAAAAACTGTTTTTT.

A few counts support this clone. The gene calls are TRBV10-3 and TRBJ2-3; no definite D call. The V end lost 4 bases, the J end lost 7 bases, and 15 bases lay between the germline ends. CDR1 is ENHRY, CDR2 SYGVKD, per germline. This CDR3 has 14 residues. The DNA of the CDR3 is TGTGCCATCAGTGTGGATGACAAGAGGTATACGCAGTATTTT. Amino acid sequence: CAISVDDKRYTQYF.

This clone was counted only a few times. The gene calls are TRBV29-1 and TRBJ1-1; D call uncertain. Trimming pared 6 bases from V and 4 bases from J, leaving 12 bases between. The CDR3 consists of 12 residues. Looked up from germline, CDR1 is SQVTM and CDR2 is ANQGSEA. CDR3 sequence reads: CSVAEAGTEAFF. Here the CDR3 DNA reads TGCAGCGTCGCCGAGGCGGGCACTGAAGCTTTCTTT.

The chain joins TRBV30 to TRBJ2-7, with 7 bases that match TRBD1. V gave up 2 bases and J gave up 4 bases; unmatched junction bases: 11. The CDR3 runs 15 residues. Germline V gives CDR1 GTSNPN, CDR2 SVGIG (reference sequence). CDR3 nucleotides: TGTGCCTGGAGTCGATCCCGGACAGGAGTTTACGAGCAGTACTTC. Protein sequence: CAWSRSRTGVYEQYF.

This clone was counted a few times. V gene TRBV28 combines with J gene TRBJ2-5; 9 bases map to TRBD2. V gave up 5 bases and J gave up 2 bases; unmatched junction bases: 12. CDR1 MDHEN and CDR2 SYDVKM come from the germline V gene. This CDR3 region has 17 residues. The CDR3 nucleotides read TGTGCCAGCAGTCCCGACCTGCGGGGGGGGCAGCAAGAGACCCAGTACTTC. This gives the protein CASSPDLRGGQQETQYF.

This clone turned up a few times. This chain links TRBV14 with TRBJ1-1; D is perhaps TRBD1 (6 bases). The CDR3 spans 16 residues. Trimming left V 4 bases short and J 0 bases short, with 15 bases between. Per the germline V gene, CDR1 is SGHDN and CDR2 is FVKESK. The DNA of the CDR3 is TGTGCCAGCAGCCTTACGCACCGGACAGTGAACACTGAAGCTTTCTTT. It yields the protein CASSLTHRTVNTEAFF.

V gene TRBV12-5 combines with J gene TRBJ2-7; D is possibly TRBD1 (5 bases). The germline V and J ends were trimmed by 4 bases and 6 bases, with 16 bases remaining between them. Germline loops: CDR1 LGHNT, CDR2 FRNRAP. The CDR3 loop spans 14 amino acids. The CDR3 sequence: CASGSVEGVSEQYV. The CDR3, as DNA: TGTGCTAGTGGTTCTGTCGAAGGGGTGAGCGAGCAGTACGTC.

This clone was detected a few times. DNA of the CDR3: TGTGCCAGCAGCTTACGAGGGGACACTGAAGCTTTCTTT. Amino acids: CASSLRGDTEAFF. The V call is TRBV7-3, the J call TRBJ1-1, with D possibly matching TRBD1 (5 bases). CDR3 size: 13 residues. Germline V CDR1 and CDR2: SGHTA, FQGTGA. Deletions cut 2 bases from V and 3 bases from J, with 7 bases between.

Only a few counts were recorded for this clone. This sequence joins TRBV5-4 and TRBJ2-6, with D unclear. Trimming cost V 4 bases and J 0 bases, with 11 bases left between them. Germline CDR1 reads SGHNT; CDR2 reads YYREEE (reference sequence). This CDR3 spans 16 amino acids. The CDR3 bases are TGTGCCAGCAGCCCCCAAGGGATCTCTGGGGCCAACGTCCTGACTTTC. As protein: CASSPQGISGANVLTF. Full variable domain (outside the CDR3, taken from reference TRBV5-4 and TRBJ2-6): ETGVTQSPTHLIKTRGQQVTLRCSSQSGHNTVSWYQQALGQGPQFIFQYYREEENGRGNFPPRFSGLQFPNYSSELNVNALELDDSALYLCASSPQGISGANVLTFGAGSRLTVL.

This clone has more than one count but fewer than ten. This chain connects TRBV27 to TRBJ2-5; perhaps TRBD2 as D (5 bases). The germline gives CDR1 MNHEY, CDR2 SMNVEV (reference sequence). The CDR3 runs 11 residues. The V and J ends lost 5 bases and 8 bases respectively, with 9 bases between them. The CDR3 here is CASSPEDTQYF. In DNA form, the CDR3 reads TGTGCCAGCAGTCCGGAGGATACCCAGTACTTC.

This clone was recorded many times. The rearrangement joins TRBV14 to TRBJ2-4; D call uncertain. The length of the CDR3 is 17 residues. V was trimmed by 2 bases and J by 0 bases, leaving 14 bases between them. Germline CDR1 and CDR2: SGHDN and FVKESK. CDR3 amino acids: CASSQSQMGLAKNIQYF. The CDR3 DNA follows: TGTGCCAGCAGCCAAAGCCAGATGGGTTTAGCCAAAAACATTCAGTACTTC.

This clone was detected only a few times. The chain couples TRBV9 to TRBJ1-1; TRBD1 agrees at 8 bases. This CDR3 is 15 amino acids long. V shed 0 bases and J 1 base; nucleotides not matched to a gene: 2. CDR1 and CDR2 (germline): SGDLS, YYNGEE. As DNA, the CDR3 is TGTGCCAGCAGCGTAGAGGGGACAGGGAACACTGAAGCTTTCTTT. Encoded protein: CASSVEGTGNTEAFF. Based on the CDR3 plus reference TRBV9 and TRBJ1-1, the full variable domain is DSGVTQTPKHLITATGQRVTLRCSPRSGDLSVYWYQQSLDQGLQFLIQYYNGEERAKGNILERFSAQQFPDLHSELNLSSLELGDSALYFCASSVEGTGNTEAFFGQGTRLTVV.

This clone was seen a few times. The chain uses TRBV5-1 and TRBJ2-1; TRBD2 agrees at 7 bases. CDR1 and CDR2 (germline): SGHRS, YFSETQ. Losses at the gene ends were 0 bases for V and 2 bases for J; bases not matched to a gene: 5. The CDR3 is 16 amino acids. CDR3 DNA sequence: TGCGCCAGCAGCTTGGATGCGCGGGGGACCTACAATGAGCAGTTCTTC. This codes for CASSLDARGTYNEQFF.

V and J are TRBV12-5 and TRBJ2-2; 9 bases match TRBD1. The J segment lost 5 bases and the V segment lost 5 bases, leaving 6 bases of the junction unmatched. The length of the CDR3 is 15 residues. Germline CDR1 is LGHNT and CDR2 is FRNRAP. The CDR3 DNA reads as TGTGCTAGTGGTCGCATGACAGGGGGTACCGGGGAGCTGTTTTTT. Amino acid sequence: CASGRMTGGTGELFF.

The gene calls are TRBV7-9 and TRBJ2-7; tentatively, D is TRBD2 (5 bases). Germline values: CDR1 SEHNR, CDR2 FQNEAQ (reference sequence). This CDR3 is 15 amino acids long. Trimming cost V 2 bases and J 6 bases, with 17 bases left between them. The CDR3 loop reads CASSLIASLDSEQYF. Written as DNA, the CDR3 is TGTGCCAGCAGCTTAATAGCGTCTCTCGATTCCGAGCAGTACTTC.

The V and J genes are TRBV25-1 and TRBJ2-5, with D perhaps TRBD2 (6 bases). The germline V and J ends were trimmed by 7 bases and 4 bases, with 13 bases remaining between them. Germline CDR1 and CDR2: MGHDK and SYGVNS. This CDR3 is built from 13 residues. CDR3 loop: CASTDGGTETQYF. The CDR3 DNA follows: TGTGCCAGCACCGACGGGGGTACAGAGACCCAGTACTTC.

The chain carries TRBV30 and TRBJ2-7, with D uncertain. Germline lookup yields CDR1 GTSNPN and CDR2 SVGIG (reference sequence). CDR3 size: 11 residues. Trimming left V 3 bases short and J 5 bases short, with 8 bases between. The CDR3: CAWSAVHEQYF. DNA for the CDR3: TGTGCCTGGAGCGCTGTTCACGAGCAGTACTTC.

The genes are TRBV25-1 and TRBJ2-5; TRBD1 is a possible D gene (6 bases). V lost 1 base, J lost 1 base, and 10 bases lay in between. In germline, CDR1 is MGHDK, CDR2 SYGVNS. The CDR3 spans 15 residues. The CDR3 nucleotides read TGTGCCAGCAGTGAATCCCGGACAGCCCAAGAGACCCAGTACTTC. The encoded protein is CASSESRTAQETQYF.

The chain recombines TRBV18 with TRBJ2-7; D is uncertain. CDR1 is KGHSH, CDR2 LQKENI, per germline. This CDR3 spans 12 amino acids. Trimming left V 5 bases short and J 2 bases short, with 7 bases between. The CDR3 protein is CASSTSPYEQYV. DNA for the CDR3: TGTGCCAGCTCAACATCCCCCTACGAGCAGTACGTC.

This clone has a handful of counts. The V gene is TRBV7-2, the J gene TRBJ2-6; D gene unclear. CDR3 length equals 16 residues. V lost 5 bases and J lost 2, with 13 bases in between. Germline V CDR1 and CDR2: SGHTA, FQGNSA. CDR3 sequence reads: CASSPSKVPGANVLTF. The CDR3 coding sequence is TGTGCCAGCAGCCCATCTAAGGTCCCTGGGGCCAACGTCCTGACTTTC.

The table lists this clone with a few counts. The J gene is TRBJ2-7, the V gene TRBV30, with D perhaps matching TRBD2 (6 bases). There are 15 residues in the CDR3. Trimming cost V 0 bases and J 2 bases, with 14 bases left between them. Per germline, CDR1 GTSNPN and CDR2 SVGIG (reference sequence). The CDR3 sequence is CAWSVGGTVPYEQYF. The CDR3 region has the DNA TGTGCCTGGAGTGTCGGCGGGACCGTCCCCTACGAGCAGTACTTC. The whole variable domain, filled in from reference TRBV30 and TRBJ2-7, reads SQTIHQWPATLVQPVGSPLSLECTVEGTSNPNLYWYRQAAGRGLQLLFYSVGIGQISSEVPQNLSASRPQDRQFILSSKKLLLSDSGFYLCAWSVGGTVPYEQYFGPGTRLTVT.

This clone has only a few counts. The rearrangement joins TRBV6-5 to TRBJ2-2, with 7 bases identical to TRBD2. This CDR3 spans 15 amino acids. Germline V gives CDR1 MNHEY, CDR2 SVGAGI. Trimming took 2 bases from V and 5 from J; bases not matched to a gene: 5. The CDR3 region is CASSYAGLVTGELFF. For the CDR3, the DNA is TGTGCCAGCAGTTACGCAGGACTAGTGACCGGGGAGCTGTTTTTT.

This clone was found once. The same CDR3 can be traced to other DNA sequences in this sample. The chain carries TRBV2 and TRBJ1-5, with 7 bases lining up with TRBD1. The germline V gene encodes CDR1 SNHLY and CDR2 FYNNEI. The CDR3 spans 13 residues. The J segment lost 4 bases and the V segment lost 6 bases, leaving 3 bases of the junction unmatched. DNA of the CDR3: TGTGCCAGCAGGGGGACAGAGAATCAGCCCCAGCATTTT. Translated: CASRGTENQPQHF.